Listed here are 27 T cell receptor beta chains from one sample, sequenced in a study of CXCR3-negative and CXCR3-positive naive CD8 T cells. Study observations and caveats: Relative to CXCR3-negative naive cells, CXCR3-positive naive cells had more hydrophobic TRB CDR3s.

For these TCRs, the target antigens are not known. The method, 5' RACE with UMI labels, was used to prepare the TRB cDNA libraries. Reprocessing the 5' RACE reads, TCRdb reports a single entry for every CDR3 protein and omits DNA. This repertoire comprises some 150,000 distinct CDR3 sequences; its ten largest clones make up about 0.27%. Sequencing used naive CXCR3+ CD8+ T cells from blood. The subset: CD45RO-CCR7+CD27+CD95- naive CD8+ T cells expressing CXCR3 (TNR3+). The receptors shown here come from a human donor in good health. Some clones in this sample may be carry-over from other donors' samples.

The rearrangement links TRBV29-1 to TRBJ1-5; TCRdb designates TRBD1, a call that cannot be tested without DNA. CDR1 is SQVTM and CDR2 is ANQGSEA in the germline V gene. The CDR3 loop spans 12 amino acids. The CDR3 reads CSVVSWTGAQHF.

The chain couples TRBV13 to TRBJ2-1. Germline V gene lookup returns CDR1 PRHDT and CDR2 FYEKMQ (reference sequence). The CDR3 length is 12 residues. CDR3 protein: CASSSYWNEQFF.

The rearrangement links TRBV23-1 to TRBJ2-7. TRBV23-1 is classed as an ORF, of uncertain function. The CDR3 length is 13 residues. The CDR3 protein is CASSRQDSLEQYF.

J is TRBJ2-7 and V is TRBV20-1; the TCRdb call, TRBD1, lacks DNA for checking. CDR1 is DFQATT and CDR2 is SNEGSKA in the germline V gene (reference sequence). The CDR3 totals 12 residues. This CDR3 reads CSARTGSYEQYF.

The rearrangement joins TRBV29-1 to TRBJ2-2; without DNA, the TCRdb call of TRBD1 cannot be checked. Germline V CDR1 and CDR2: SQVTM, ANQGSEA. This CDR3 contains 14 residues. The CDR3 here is CSVLENGGNGELFF.

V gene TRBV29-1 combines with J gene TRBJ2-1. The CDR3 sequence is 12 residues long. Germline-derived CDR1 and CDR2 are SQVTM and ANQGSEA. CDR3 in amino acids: CSVEGGPHEQFF.

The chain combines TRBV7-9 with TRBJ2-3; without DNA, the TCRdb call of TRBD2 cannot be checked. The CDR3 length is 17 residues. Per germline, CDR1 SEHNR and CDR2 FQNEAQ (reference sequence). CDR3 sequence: CASSLATMEGRTDTQYF.

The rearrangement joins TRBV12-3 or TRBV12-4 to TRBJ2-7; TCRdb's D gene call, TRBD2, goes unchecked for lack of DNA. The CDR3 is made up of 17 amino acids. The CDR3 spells CASSHPGTSGSFHEQYF.

The chain's CDR3 is CASSYRVGSSYEQYF. The V gene is TRBV6-2 or TRBV6-3, the J gene TRBJ2-7. The germline V gene has CDR1 MNHEY and CDR2 SVGEGT. The length of the CDR3 is 15 residues.

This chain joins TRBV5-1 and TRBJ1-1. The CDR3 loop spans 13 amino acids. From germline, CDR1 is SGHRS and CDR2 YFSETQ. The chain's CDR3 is CASHKGGYTEAFF.

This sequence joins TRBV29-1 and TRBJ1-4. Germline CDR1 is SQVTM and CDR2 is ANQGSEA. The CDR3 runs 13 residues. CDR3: CGGAVGINEKLFF.

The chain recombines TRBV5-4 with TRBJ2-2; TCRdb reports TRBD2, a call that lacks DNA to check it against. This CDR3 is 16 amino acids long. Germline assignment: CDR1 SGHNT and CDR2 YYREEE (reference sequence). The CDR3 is CASSSLAGGPTGELFF.

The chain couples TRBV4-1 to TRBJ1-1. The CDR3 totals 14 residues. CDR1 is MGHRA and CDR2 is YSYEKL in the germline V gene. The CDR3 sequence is CASSQGFGNTEAFF.

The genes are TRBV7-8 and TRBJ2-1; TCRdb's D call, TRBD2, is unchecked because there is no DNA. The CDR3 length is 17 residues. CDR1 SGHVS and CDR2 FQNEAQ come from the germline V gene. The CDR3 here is CASSPRRWGMGGNEQFF.

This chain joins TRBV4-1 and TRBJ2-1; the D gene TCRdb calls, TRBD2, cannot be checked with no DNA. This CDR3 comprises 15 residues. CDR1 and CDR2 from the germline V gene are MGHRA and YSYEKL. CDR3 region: CASTTMTSTYNEQFF.

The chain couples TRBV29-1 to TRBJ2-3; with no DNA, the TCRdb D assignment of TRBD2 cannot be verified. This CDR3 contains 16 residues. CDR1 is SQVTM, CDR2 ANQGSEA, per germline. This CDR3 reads CSVPGLADLSTDTQYF.

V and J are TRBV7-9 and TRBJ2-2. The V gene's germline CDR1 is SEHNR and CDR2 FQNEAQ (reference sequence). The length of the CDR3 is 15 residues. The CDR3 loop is CASSLVQTNTGDLFF.

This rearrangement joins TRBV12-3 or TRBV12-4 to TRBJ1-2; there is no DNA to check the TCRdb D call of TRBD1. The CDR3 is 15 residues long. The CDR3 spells CASRVGGEHSRGYTF.

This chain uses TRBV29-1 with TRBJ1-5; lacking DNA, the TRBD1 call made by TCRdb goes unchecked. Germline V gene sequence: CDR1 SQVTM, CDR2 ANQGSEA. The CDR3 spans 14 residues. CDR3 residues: CSFCRGPGNQPQHF.

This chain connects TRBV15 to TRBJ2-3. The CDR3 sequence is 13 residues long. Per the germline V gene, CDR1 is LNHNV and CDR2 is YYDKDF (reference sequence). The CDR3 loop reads CATSSKSTDTQYF.

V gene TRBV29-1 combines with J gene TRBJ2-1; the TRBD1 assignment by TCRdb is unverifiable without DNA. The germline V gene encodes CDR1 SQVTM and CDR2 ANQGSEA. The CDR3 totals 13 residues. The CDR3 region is CSVGPRGESEQFF.

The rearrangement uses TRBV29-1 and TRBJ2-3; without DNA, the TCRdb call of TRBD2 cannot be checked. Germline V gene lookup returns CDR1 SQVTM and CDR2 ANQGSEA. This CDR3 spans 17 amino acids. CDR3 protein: CSVEDEELAEYTDTQYF.

CDR3: CASSWTGPTEAFF. V and J are TRBV5-1 and TRBJ1-1; the TCRdb call, TRBD1, lacks DNA for checking. Germline values: CDR1 SGHRS, CDR2 YFSETQ. The CDR3 covers 13 residues.

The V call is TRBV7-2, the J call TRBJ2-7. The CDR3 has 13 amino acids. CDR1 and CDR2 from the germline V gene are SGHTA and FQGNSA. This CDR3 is CASSFPELYEQYF.

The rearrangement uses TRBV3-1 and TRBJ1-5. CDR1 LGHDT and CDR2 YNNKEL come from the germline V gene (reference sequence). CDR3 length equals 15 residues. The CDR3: CASSQDRDRHQPQHF.

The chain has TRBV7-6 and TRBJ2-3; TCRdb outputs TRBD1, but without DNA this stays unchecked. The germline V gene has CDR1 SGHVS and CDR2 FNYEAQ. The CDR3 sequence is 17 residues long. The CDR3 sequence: CASSELQGGLSTDTQYF.

The CDR3 loop is CASSSPSGRKFF. The V call is TRBV7-3, the J call TRBJ2-1; TCRdb indicates TRBD2, and absent DNA this call remains unverified. From germline, CDR1 is SGHTA and CDR2 FQGTGA. The CDR3 spans 12 residues.